The clone carrying this T cell receptor beta chain was counted once. This sample stems from a study of T cell responses to AZD1222 COVID-19 vaccine. CDR3 length equals 12 residues. The germline V and J ends were trimmed by 7 bases and 3 bases, with 9 bases remaining between them. Germline loops: CDR1 MNHEY, CDR2 SVGAGI. Using immunoSEQ multiplex PCR, the repertoire was profiled, and TCRdb retains in-frame clones only, with some absent. The table lists roughly 140,000 clones, around nine tenths of them singletons. This specimen consisted of peripheral blood, obtained on day 0 of AZD1222 vaccination. The receptor's source is an adult in good health. The chain is built from TRBV6-5 and TRBJ2-5, with D possibly matching TRBD1 (5 bases). The CDR3 coding sequence is TGTGCCAGCACCAGGGTCGAAGAGACCCAGTACTTC. As protein: CASTRVEETQYF.